This TCR beta chain was recorded in a study of blood T cell repertoires in COVID-19. Source study methods: From reference gene primer amplification, estimates of nucleated cell counts were derived. Sequencing used immunoSEQ multiplex PCR; TCRdb keeps in-frame clones, though not all of them. V and J calls and clone size are those listed in that table; D and trimming were worked out from the DNA. The sample has 200,000 to 250,000 clones, about 84% seen once; the top ten hold 7% to 8.5%. Participants spanned ages about 18 to 95 years and resided in over 20 US areas. Grouping used clinical history reported by participants in a survey and questionnaire. The germline V gene has CDR1 GTSNPN and CDR2 SVGIG (reference sequence). The CDR3 spans 14 residues. Trimming cost V 5 bases and J 3 bases; bases outside gene matches: 7.

Sequences were obtained from PBMCs or T cells enriched from blood (not recorded which). The sequence was collected from a woman in her forties with acute COVID-19. This chain links TRBV30 with TRBJ2-7; 10 positions match TRBD1. The CDR3 loop is CAWEGQGLGYEQYF. The CDR3 DNA reads as TGTGCCTGGGAGGGACAGGGGCTAGGCTACGAGCAGTACTTC.